The source of this TCR beta chain is a study of T cell responses to AZD1222 COVID-19 vaccine. Study in general: Doses given second, at about 4 or about 12 weeks, were pooled. Study outcomes and limitations: Mostly white British, mostly female donors; authors suggested clonal diversity may be underestimated.

This clone was recorded a few times. Its target is not known. Germline V CDR1 and CDR2: SGHTA, FQGTGA. Between the trimmed V and J ends, which lost 5 bases and 1 base, there was a span of 8 bases. The CDR3 covers 13 residues. TCRdb keeps only in-frame clones here, not all; method: immunoSEQ multiplex PCR. The sample lists around 120,000 clones; about nine tenths were seen once. The sequence came from an adult in good health. V gene TRBV7-3 combines with J gene TRBJ1-1; D call uncertain. The sequencing here drew on peripheral blood, taken on day 0 of AZD1222 vaccination. CDR3 coding DNA: TGTGCCAGCAGCCTAGATGCGAACACTGAAGCTTTCTTT. Translated, it gives CASSLDANTEAFF.